This passage covers 18 T cell receptor beta chains from one sample sequenced in a study of blood T cell repertoires in COVID-19. Only in-frame clones appear in the TCRdb table, and some are missing; sequencing was by immunoSEQ multiplex PCR. The sample consists of under 60,000 clones, 70% to 90% of them appearing once. Source material: peripheral blood. These receptors were obtained from a human donor in a cohort sampled during active COVID-19.

V gene TRBV6-5 combines with J gene TRBJ2-1, with D hard to call. Trimming removed 6 bases at V and 8 bases at J, with 8 bases between. The CDR3 extends over 11 amino acids. Germline V gives CDR1 MNHEY, CDR2 SVGAGI. In DNA, the CDR3 is TGTGCCAGCAGACTGGGCGATGAGCAGTTCTTC. Translation gives CASRLGDEQFF.

The chain employs TRBV19 and TRBJ1-4; 7 bases are a match to TRBD1. The V segment lost 10 bases and the J segment 0 bases; nucleotides outside the gene matches: 8. Per germline, CDR1 LNHDA and CDR2 SQIVND (reference sequence). The CDR3 has 15 residues. The CDR3 reads CATNKGTATNEKLFF. CDR3 DNA: TGTGCCACCAACAAGGGGACAGCAACTAATGAAAAACTGTTTTTT.

The rearrangement joins TRBV7-9 to TRBJ1-2; D remains unclear. V was shortened by 2 bases and J by 9 bases, with 19 bases between the two germline ends. Germline V gives CDR1 SEHNR, CDR2 FQNEAQ (reference sequence). The CDR3 has 15 amino acids. The CDR3 DNA is TGTGCCAGCAGCTTACGAGGGCCTCCCGAAGGGAGCTACACCTTC. It encodes CASSLRGPPEGSYTF.

V is TRBV6-2 or TRBV6-3 and J is TRBJ2-7; TRBD2 might be the D (6 bases). Trimming left V 5 bases short and J 12 bases short, with 17 bases between. This CDR3 contains 12 residues. Germline loops: CDR1 MNHEY, CDR2 SVGEGT. The CDR3 loop reads CASSRDSWAPYF. CDR3 nucleotide sequence: TGTGCCAGCAGTCGGGACTCCTGGGCGCCGTACTTC.

The chain has TRBV7-8 and TRBJ1-2, with 9 bases identical to TRBD1. V shed 3 bases, J shed 2 bases, and the junction held 7 bases outside the gene matches. Germline assignment: CDR1 SGHVS and CDR2 FQNEAQ. This CDR3 is built from 16 residues. CDR3 sequence: CASSFSPGTGNYGYTF. The DNA of the CDR3 is TGTGCCAGCAGCTTCAGTCCCGGGACAGGGAACTATGGCTACACCTTC.

This CDR3 is CASSQAEDSALISYEQYF. In DNA form, the CDR3 reads TGCGCCAGCAGCCAAGCAGAGGATAGTGCCCTGATCTCCTACGAGCAGTACTTC. The chain recombines TRBV4-1 with TRBJ2-7; D call uncertain. Germline CDR1 MGHRA, CDR2 YSYEKL. The ends were cut back, 1 base at V and 0 bases at J, with 19 bases in the middle. The CDR3 runs 18 residues.

The rearrangement joins TRBV28 to TRBJ2-3; the D gene is possibly TRBD2 (6 bases). V was clipped by 7 bases and J by 6 bases, with 17 bases between them. Germline loops: CDR1 MDHEN, CDR2 SYDVKM. CDR3 length equals 14 residues. The CDR3 loop is CASKIGGVTDTQYF. CDR3 nucleotides: TGTGCCAGCAAGATAGGCGGGGTCACCGATACGCAGTATTTT.

The rearrangement joins TRBV3-1 (or the pseudogene TRBV3-2) to TRBJ2-5, with 9 bases aligning to TRBD2. There are 16 residues in the CDR3. The germline V gene encodes CDR1 LGHDT and CDR2 YNNKEL (reference sequence). Trimming took 0 bases from V and 3 from J; bases not matched to a gene: 5. The CDR3 DNA reads as TGTGCCAGCAGCCAAGATCAGCCTAGCGGGGAAGAGACCCAGTACTTC. This translates into CASSQDQPSGEETQYF.

This clone was seen a handful of times. The gene calls are TRBV7-9 and TRBJ1-2, with 9 bases that match TRBD1. CDR1 and CDR2 (germline): SEHNR, FQNEAQ (reference sequence). The CDR3 consists of 15 residues. V was clipped by 2 bases and J by 4 bases; unmatched bases: 5. CDR3 bases: TGTGCCAGCAGCTTACAGGACAGGGGTGTCTATGGCTACACCTTC. Protein: CASSLQDRGVYGYTF. The entire variable domain, with the rest obtained from reference TRBV7-9 and TRBJ1-2, is as follows: DTGVSQNPRHKITKRGQNVTFRCDPISEHNRLYWYRQTLGQGPEFLTYFQNEAQLEKSRLLSDRFSAERPKGSFSTLEIQRTEQGDSAMYLCASSLQDRGVYGYTFGSGTRLTVV.

This sequence joins TRBV6-5 and TRBJ1-3; D uncertain. CDR1 MNHEY and CDR2 SVGAGI come from the germline V gene. Trimming removed 7 bases from V and 4 bases from J, with 14 bases in between. The CDR3 is 14 residues long. The CDR3 spells CASTPRFSGNTIYF. In nucleotides, the CDR3 is TGTGCCAGCACACCGCGCTTCTCCGGAAACACCATATATTTT.

This sequence joins TRBV6-6 and TRBJ1-1; D unclear. The CDR3 runs to 13 residues. Germline-derived CDR1 and CDR2 are MNHNY and SVGAGI (reference sequence). V lost 9 bases and J 0 bases, leaving 11 bases between the germline ends. In DNA, the CDR3 is TGTGCCAGTAGGACTGACCTGAACACTGAAGCTTTCTTT. As protein: CASRTDLNTEAFF.

The chain combines TRBV6-5 with TRBJ1-4; D remains unclear. The CDR3 spans 15 residues. Germline loops: CDR1 MNHEY, CDR2 SVGAGI. V was shortened by 6 bases and J by 0 bases, with 11 bases between the two germline ends. The CDR3 region is CASSRDTATNEKLFF. CDR3 in DNA: TGTGCCAGCAGCCGTGACACCGCAACTAATGAAAAACTGTTTTTT.

The J gene is TRBJ2-7, the V gene TRBV20-1; perhaps TRBD2 as D (7 bases). From germline, CDR1 is DFQATT and CDR2 SNEGSKA (reference sequence). The length of the CDR3 is 15 residues. V was pared by 3 bases and J by 0 bases, with 15 bases between. CDR3 sequence: CSASGGGRSSYEQYF. The CDR3 nucleotides read TGCAGTGCTAGTGGGGGGGGGCGAAGCTCCTACGAGCAGTACTTC.

This sequence joins TRBV30 and TRBJ1-1; a possible D gene is TRBD1 (5 bases). The CDR3 spans 11 residues. Trimming removed 4 bases at V and 5 bases at J, with 8 bases between. Germline V gene sequence: CDR1 GTSNPN, CDR2 SVGIG (reference sequence). The CDR3 loop is CAWKRGTEAFF. The DNA of the CDR3 is TGTGCCTGGAAACGGGGGACTGAAGCTTTCTTT.

The chain joins TRBV7-2 to TRBJ2-5; D remains unclear. CDR1 is SGHTA and CDR2 is FQGNSA in the germline V gene. V gave up 6 bases and J gave up 3 bases, with 5 bases separating them. The CDR3 sequence is 11 residues long. The CDR3 reads CASSPKETQYF. CDR3 in DNA: TGTGCCAGCAGTCCTAAAGAGACCCAGTACTTC.

The V call is TRBV5-1, the J call TRBJ1-4, with TRBD1 as a possible D gene (6 bases). Trimming cost V 4 bases and J 7 bases, with 20 bases left between them. The CDR3 sequence is 16 residues long. Germline V gene sequence: CDR1 SGHRS, CDR2 YFSETQ. The CDR3 is CASSPTAPNRAEKLFF. Written as DNA, the CDR3 is TGCGCCAGCAGCCCGACAGCTCCGAACAGGGCTGAAAAACTGTTTTTT.

J is TRBJ1-5 and V is TRBV7-2, with D possibly matching TRBD1 (5 bases). The CDR3 sequence is 15 residues long. The germline V and J ends were trimmed by 5 bases and 8 bases, with 19 bases remaining between them. Germline CDR1 reads SGHTA; CDR2 reads FQGNSA. This CDR3 reads CASSGRGTLKEPQHF. DNA for the CDR3: TGTGCCAGCAGCGGACGGGGGACTCTAAAGGAGCCCCAGCATTTT.

This chain joins TRBV5-4 and TRBJ1-1; 10 bases map to TRBD1. V was pared by 0 bases and J by 1 base, with 0 bases of the junction left unmatched. The CDR3 has 15 amino acids. Looked up from germline, CDR1 is SGHNT and CDR2 is YYREEE (reference sequence). For the CDR3, the DNA is TGTGCCAGCAGCTTGGGGGACAGGGGGAACACTGAAGCTTTCTTT. Translation: CASSLGDRGNTEAFF.